This T cell receptor (beta chain) was sequenced for a study of chemoradiotherapy in HPV16-positive cancers. Turning to this clone: The antigen remains unidentified.

Study-wide results and caveats: During treatment, candidate HPV-specific clones and E7-related motifs expanded in tumor. The functional HPV-specific definition rests on just two HPV16-positive patients.

Libraries were prepared by immunoSEQ multiplex PCR; TCRdb keeps only in-frame clonotypes and omits some of them. The sample has 30,000 to 35,000 clones, around 87% seen once; the top ten hold approximately 2.1%. The germline CDR1 and CDR2 sequences are MNHEY and SMNVEV (reference sequence). Germline trimming cut 6 bases from V and 7 bases from J; bases unmatched to any gene: 13. The CDR3 has 15 amino acids. The sample in question was blood, obtained from a patient who underwent chemoradiotherapy. The genes are TRBV27 and TRBJ2-7; 9 nucleotides line up with TRBD1. The receptor was derived from a human donor with HPV-associated anogenital cancer. The CDR3 DNA reads TGTGCCAGCAGCGAACCGGGACAGGGTTTTGGAGAGCAGTACTTC. Its protein product is CASSEPGQGFGEQYF.